The TCR beta chain described here comes from a study of blood T cell repertoires in COVID-19. Only a few counts were recorded for this clone. The assay was immunoSEQ multiplex PCR, and TCRdb's table has in-frame clones only and misses some. Of approximately 200,000 clones in the sample, over 75% were seen once. From germline, CDR1 is MNHEY and CDR2 SVGAGI. CDR3 length: 14 amino acids. With V trimmed by 5 bases and J by 4 bases, 6 bases remained unmatched. The chain carries TRBV6-5 and TRBJ2-7; the match to TRBD1 covers 9 bases. The sequencing input was PBMCs or T cells enriched from blood (not recorded which). The receptor was isolated from a young woman in a cohort exposed to, infected with or recovered from COVID-19 (not recorded which). This chain's CDR3 is CASSPGQGLYEQYF. The CDR3 DNA reads as TGTGCCAGCAGTCCGGGACAGGGACTTTACGAGCAGTACTTC.